This T cell receptor beta chain was documented in a study of blood T cell repertoires in COVID-19. Across the whole study: COVID-19 samples from acute and convalescent phases originated in the United States, Italy and Spain. Sample material is recorded as cDNA or gDNA derived from T cells, B-cell-depleted T cells, or PBMCs.

In the authors' workflow: The assay estimated nucleated cells by amplifying reference gene primers. The protocol was immunoSEQ multiplex PCR, while the TCRdb copy is restricted to in-frame clones and leaves out a portion. V and J calls and clone size come straight from that table; D and trimming were deduced from the DNA. The table has roughly 200,000 clones, about 86% seen once. V was shortened by 0 bases and J by 3 bases, with 12 bases between the two germline ends. Germline V gene data show CDR1 as LGHDT and CDR2 as YNNKEL (reference sequence). CDR3 length: 16 amino acids. The chain is built from TRBV3-1 (or the pseudogene TRBV3-2) and TRBJ1-3, with a tentative D call TRBD1 (6 bases). Sequenced sample: peripheral blood. This clonotype was obtained from a man in his late teens or twenties with active or convalescent COVID-19. The CDR3 nucleotides read TGTGCCAGCAGCCAAGATCTGGGACATCATGGAAACACCATATATTTT. It encodes CASSQDLGHHGNTIYF.